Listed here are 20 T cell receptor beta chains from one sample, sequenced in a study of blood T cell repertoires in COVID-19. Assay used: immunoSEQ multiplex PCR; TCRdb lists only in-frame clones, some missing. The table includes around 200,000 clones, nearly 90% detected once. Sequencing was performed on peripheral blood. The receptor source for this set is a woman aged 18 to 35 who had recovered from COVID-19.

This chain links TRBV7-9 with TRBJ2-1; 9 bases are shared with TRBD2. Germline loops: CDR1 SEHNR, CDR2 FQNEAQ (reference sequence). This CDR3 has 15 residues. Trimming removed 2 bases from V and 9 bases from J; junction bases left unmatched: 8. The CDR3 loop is CASSLLRTSVIEQFF. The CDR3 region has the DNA TGTGCCAGCAGCTTATTAAGGACTAGCGTGATTGAGCAGTTCTTC.

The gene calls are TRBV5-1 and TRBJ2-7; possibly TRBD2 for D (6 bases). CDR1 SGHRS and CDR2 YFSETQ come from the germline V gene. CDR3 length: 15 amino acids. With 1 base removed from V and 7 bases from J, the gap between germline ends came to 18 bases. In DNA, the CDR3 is TGCGCCAGCAGCTTGCAAGGGACTGACCCAGGGGAGCAGTACTTC. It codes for CASSLQGTDPGEQYF. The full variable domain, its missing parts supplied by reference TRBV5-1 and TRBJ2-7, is KAGVTQTPRYLIKTRGQQVTLSCSPISGHRSVSWYQQTPGQGLQFLFEYFSETQRNKGNFPGRFSGRQFSNSRSEMNVSTLELGDSALYLCASSLQGTDPGEQYFGPGTRLTVT.

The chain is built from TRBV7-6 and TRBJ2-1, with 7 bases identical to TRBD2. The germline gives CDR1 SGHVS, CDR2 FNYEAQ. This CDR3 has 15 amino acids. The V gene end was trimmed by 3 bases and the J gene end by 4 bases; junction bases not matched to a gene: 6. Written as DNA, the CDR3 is TGTGCCAGCAGCTTTCTAGCGGACAAATACAATGAGCAGTTCTTC. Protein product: CASSFLADKYNEQFF.

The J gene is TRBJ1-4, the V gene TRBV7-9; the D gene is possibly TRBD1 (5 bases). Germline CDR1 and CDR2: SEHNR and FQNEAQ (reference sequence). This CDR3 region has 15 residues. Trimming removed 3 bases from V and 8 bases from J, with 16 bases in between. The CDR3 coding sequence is TGTGCCAGCAGCTTGAGGGAGGGGATCCCAGAAAAACTGTTTTTT. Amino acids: CASSLREGIPEKLFF.

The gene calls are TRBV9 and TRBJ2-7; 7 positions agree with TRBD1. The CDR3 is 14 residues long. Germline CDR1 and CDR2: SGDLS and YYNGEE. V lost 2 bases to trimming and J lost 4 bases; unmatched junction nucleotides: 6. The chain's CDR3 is CASSVGTASYEQYF. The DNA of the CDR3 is TGTGCCAGCAGCGTGGGGACAGCTAGTTACGAGCAGTACTTC.

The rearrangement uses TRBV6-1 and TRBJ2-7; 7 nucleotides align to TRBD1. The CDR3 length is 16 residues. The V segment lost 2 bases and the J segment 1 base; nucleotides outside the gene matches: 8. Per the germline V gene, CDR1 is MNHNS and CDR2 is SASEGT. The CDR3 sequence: CASSELWDRLSYEQYF. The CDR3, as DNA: TGTGCCAGCAGTGAACTCTGGGACAGACTTTCCTACGAGCAGTACTTC.

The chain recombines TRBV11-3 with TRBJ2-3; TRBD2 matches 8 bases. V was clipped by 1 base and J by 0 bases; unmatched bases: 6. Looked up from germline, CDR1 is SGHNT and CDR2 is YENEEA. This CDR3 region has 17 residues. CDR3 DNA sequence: TGTGCCAGCAGCTTAGGTTTCCAGCGGGGGAGCACAGATACGCAGTATTTT. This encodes CASSLGFQRGSTDTQYF.

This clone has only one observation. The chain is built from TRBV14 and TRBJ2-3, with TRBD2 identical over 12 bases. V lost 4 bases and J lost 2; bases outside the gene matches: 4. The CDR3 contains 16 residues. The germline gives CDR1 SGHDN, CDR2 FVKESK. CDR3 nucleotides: TGTGCCAGCAGCCCCAGGACTAGCGGGACCACAGATACGCAGTATTTT. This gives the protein CASSPRTSGTTDTQYF.

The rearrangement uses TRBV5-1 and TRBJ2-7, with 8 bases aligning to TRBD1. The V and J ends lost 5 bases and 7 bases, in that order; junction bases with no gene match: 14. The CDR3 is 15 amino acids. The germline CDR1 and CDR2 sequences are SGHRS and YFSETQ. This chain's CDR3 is CASRRDGQGLEEQYF. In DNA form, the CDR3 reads TGCGCCAGCAGAAGGGATGGACAGGGACTGGAAGAGCAGTACTTC.

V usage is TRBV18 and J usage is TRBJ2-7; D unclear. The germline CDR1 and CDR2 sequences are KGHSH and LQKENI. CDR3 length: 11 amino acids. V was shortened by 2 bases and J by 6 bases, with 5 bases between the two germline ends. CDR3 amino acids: CASSPDSEQYF. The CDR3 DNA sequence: TGTGCCAGCTCACCAGACTCCGAGCAGTACTTC.

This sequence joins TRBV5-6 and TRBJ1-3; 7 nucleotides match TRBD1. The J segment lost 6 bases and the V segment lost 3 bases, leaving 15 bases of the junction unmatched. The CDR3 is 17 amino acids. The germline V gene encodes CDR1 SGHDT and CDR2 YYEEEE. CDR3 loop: CASSSVRQGTLENTIYF. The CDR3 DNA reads TGTGCCAGCAGCTCGGTTCGACAGGGAACTCTGGAAAACACCATATATTTT.

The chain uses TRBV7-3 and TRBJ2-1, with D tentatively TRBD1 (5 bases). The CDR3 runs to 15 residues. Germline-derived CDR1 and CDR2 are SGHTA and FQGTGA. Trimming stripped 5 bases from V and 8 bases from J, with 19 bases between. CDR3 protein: CASSPGQGGVHEQFF. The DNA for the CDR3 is TGTGCCAGCAGCCCAGGGCAGGGTGGTGTGCATGAGCAGTTCTTC.

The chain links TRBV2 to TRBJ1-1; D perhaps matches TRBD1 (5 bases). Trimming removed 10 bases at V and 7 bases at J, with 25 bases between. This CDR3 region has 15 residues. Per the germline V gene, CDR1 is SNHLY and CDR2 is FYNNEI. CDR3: CATTTGRSGGDEAFF. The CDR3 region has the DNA TGTGCCACCACTACTGGACGCTCCGGGGGGGATGAAGCTTTCTTT.

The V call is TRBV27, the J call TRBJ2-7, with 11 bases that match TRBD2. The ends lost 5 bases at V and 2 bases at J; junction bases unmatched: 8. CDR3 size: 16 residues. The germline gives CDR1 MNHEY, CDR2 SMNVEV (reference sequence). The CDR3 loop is CASSPSVAGGPYEQYF. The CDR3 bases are TGTGCCAGCAGTCCTTCTGTAGCGGGAGGGCCCTACGAGCAGTACTTC.

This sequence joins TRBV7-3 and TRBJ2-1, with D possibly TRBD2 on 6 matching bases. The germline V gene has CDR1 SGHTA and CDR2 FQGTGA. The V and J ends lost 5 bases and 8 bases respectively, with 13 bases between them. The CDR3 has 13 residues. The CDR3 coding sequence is TGTGCCAGCAGCCTGGGACTTCACTATGAGCAGTTCTTC. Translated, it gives CASSLGLHYEQFF.

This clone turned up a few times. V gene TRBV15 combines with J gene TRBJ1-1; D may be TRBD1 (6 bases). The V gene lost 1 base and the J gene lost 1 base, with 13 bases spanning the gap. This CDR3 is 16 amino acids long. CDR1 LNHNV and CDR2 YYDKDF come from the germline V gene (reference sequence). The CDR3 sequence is CATSRGTASANTEAFF. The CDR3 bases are TGTGCCACCAGCAGAGGGACAGCCAGCGCGAACACTGAAGCTTTCTTT.

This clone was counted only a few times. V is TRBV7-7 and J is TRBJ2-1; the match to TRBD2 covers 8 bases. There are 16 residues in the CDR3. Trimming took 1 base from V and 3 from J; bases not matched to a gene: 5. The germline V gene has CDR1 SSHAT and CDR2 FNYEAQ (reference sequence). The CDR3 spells CASSLDPAGDYNEQFF. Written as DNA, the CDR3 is TGTGCCAGCAGCTTAGACCCAGCGGGAGACTACAATGAGCAGTTCTTC. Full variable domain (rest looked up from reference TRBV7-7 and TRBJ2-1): GAGVSQSPRYKVTKRGQDVTLRCDPISSHATLYWYQQALGQGPEFLTYFNYEAQPDKSGLPSDRFSAERPEGSISTLTIQRTEQRDSAMYRCASSLDPAGDYNEQFFGPGTRLTVL.

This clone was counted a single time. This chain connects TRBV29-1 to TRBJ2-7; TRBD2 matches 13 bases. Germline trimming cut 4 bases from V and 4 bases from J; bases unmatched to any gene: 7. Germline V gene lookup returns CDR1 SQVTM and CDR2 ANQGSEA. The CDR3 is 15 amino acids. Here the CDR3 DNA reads TGCAGCGTTGGGGGACTAGCGGGATGGGGGTACGAGCAGTACTTC. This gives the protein CSVGGLAGWGYEQYF.

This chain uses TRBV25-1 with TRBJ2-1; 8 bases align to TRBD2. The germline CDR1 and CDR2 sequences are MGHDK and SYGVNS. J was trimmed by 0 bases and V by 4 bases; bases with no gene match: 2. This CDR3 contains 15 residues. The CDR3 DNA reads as TGTGCCAGCAGTGTACGGGAGGGCTCCTACAATGAGCAGTTCTTC. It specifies CASSVREGSYNEQFF.

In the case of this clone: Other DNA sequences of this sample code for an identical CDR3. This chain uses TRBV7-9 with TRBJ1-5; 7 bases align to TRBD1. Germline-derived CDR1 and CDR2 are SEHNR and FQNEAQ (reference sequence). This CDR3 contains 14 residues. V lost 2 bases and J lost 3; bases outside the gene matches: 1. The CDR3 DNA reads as TGTGCCAGCAGCTTAACAGGGGACAATCAGCCCCAGCATTTT. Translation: CASSLTGDNQPQHF. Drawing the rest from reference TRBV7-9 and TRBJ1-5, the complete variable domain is DTGVSQNPRHKITKRGQNVTFRCDPISEHNRLYWYRQTLGQGPEFLTYFQNEAQLEKSRLLSDRFSAERPKGSFSTLEIQRTEQGDSAMYLCASSLTGDNQPQHFGDGTRLSIL.